This TCR beta chain was captured by sequencing in a study of T cell changes during pregnancy in multiple sclerosis (dated by TCRdb to about 2019). As for the study more broadly: Changes in the T cell repertoire over the course of pregnancy were examined in this study in women with multiple sclerosis.

The method was the immunoSEQ multiplex PCR assay. Sourced from immuneACCESS, this table was stored by TCRdb with only in-frame sequences that have V and J called. A share of the clones is absent; for the studies checked, an unresolved V gene accounts for under half, and the remainder has no known explanation. This sample is represented by tens of thousands of clones; roughly 90% of them were singletons. Over 3.5% of the sample is in the top ten clones. To note about this clone: Its recognized antigen is unknown. No base qualities exist here, and no much larger clone lies one base off it.

This specimen was peripheral blood, taken after pregnancy. This TCR came from a female donor in good health, enrolled as a control in a pregnancy study.

The CDR3 region reads CASSGTGGRAEAFF. The base sequence is TGTGCCAGCAGTGGAACAGGGGGGAGGGCTGAAGCTTTCTTT. Here the chain combines TRBV6-4 and TRBJ1-1; TRBD1 fits 8 bases in the junction. V is pruned by 4 bases and J by 6 bases, leaving 7 bases of the junction without a gene match. CDR1 and CDR2 were assigned from the germline V gene as MRHNA and SNTAGT. From its cysteine to its phenylalanine, the CDR3 spans 14 amino acids. Of all the DNA, just the CDR3 is kept, 42 bases in frame from base 1.